This T cell receptor (beta chain) was obtained from a study of radiotherapy plus CTLA-4 blockade in lung cancer. Study context: The study recorded objective responses in less than 20% of patients and disease control in approximately 33%. Whole-study findings and limits: Early blood T cell clone dynamics, with interferon-beta, were reported to best predict response. Radiotherapy plus ipilimumab was followed by expansion in blood of tumor-derived TCR clones.

Those with chemo-refractory metastatic non-small-cell lung cancer were treated with focal radiation combined with CTLA-4 blockade using ipilimumab. This table comes from immunoSEQ multiplex PCR, and its TCRdb copy is limited to in-frame clones, with some not included. The sample comprises fewer than 150,000 clones, approximately 80% of which are singletons, and approximately 5.5% rests with the top ten. Trimming cost V 4 bases and J 5 bases, with 11 bases left between them. This CDR3 has 12 amino acids. Looked up from germline, CDR1 is SQVTM and CDR2 is ANQGSEA. As concerns this clone: The antigen remains unidentified.

The sample here was peripheral blood, taken from a patient treated with radiotherapy plus ipilimumab. This clonotype was sampled from a human donor with non-small cell lung cancer who had a partial response to radiotherapy plus ipilimumab. The chain couples TRBV29-1 to TRBJ1-1; D is ambiguous. The CDR3 DNA follows: TGCAGCGTTGTCCCTGTTAGTACTGAAGCTTTCTTT. It yields the protein CSVVPVSTEAFF. Using reference TRBV29-1 and TRBJ1-1 for the parts outside the CDR3, the full variable domain is SAVISQKPSRDICQRGTSLTIQCQVDSQVTMMFWYRQQPGQSLTLIATANQGSEATYESGFVIDKFPISRPNLTFSTLTVSNMSPEDSSIYLCSVVPVSTEAFFGQGTRLTVV.